Listed below are T cell receptor beta chains from one sample, sequenced in a study of blood T cell repertoires in COVID-19. Data came from immunoSEQ multiplex PCR; TCRdb stores just in-frame clones and leaves some out. Of around 39,000 clones in the sample, 75% to 90% are singletons; the top ten hold roughly an eighth. Sequencing was done on a sample of peripheral blood. Receptor source: a man between 65 and 79 years old with acute or convalescent COVID-19. Both conserved end residues are part of each CDR3. Each record gives: D gene, V gene, CDR3 length, J gene, clone size, CDR3 protein, CDR3 DNA. D genes are given only for firm matches. Size is omitted from some rows. Given values are once, few, many or a class for expanded clones.

D gene: .; V gene: TRBV7-2; CDR3 length: 16; J gene: TRBJ2-3; clone size: .; CDR3 protein: CASSALASGLTDTQYF; CDR3 DNA: TGTGCCAGCAGTGCACTAGCTTCAGGCCTCACAGATACGCAGTATTTT
D gene: TRBD2; V gene: TRBV5-1; CDR3 length: 18; J gene: TRBJ2-1; clone size: few; CDR3 protein: CASSLGLAGGPLDNEQFF; CDR3 DNA: TGCGCCAGCAGCTTGGGGCTAGCGGGAGGGCCTCTAGACAATGAGCAGTTCTTC
D gene: .; V gene: TRBV5-1; CDR3 length: 14; J gene: TRBJ1-2; clone size: .; CDR3 protein: CASSLAPSNYGYTF; CDR3 DNA: TGCGCCAGCAGCTTGGCTCCCTCTAACTATGGCTACACCTTC
D gene: TRBD2; V gene: TRBV4-3; CDR3 length: 15; J gene: TRBJ2-1; clone size: few; CDR3 protein: CASSRLAGGQNEQFF; CDR3 DNA: TGCGCCAGCAGCAGACTAGCGGGAGGGCAAAATGAGCAGTTCTTC
D gene: .; V gene: TRBV6-4; CDR3 length: 13; J gene: TRBJ1-5; clone size: .; CDR3 protein: CASSEEIGQPQHF; CDR3 DNA: TGTGCCAGCAGTGAGGAGATCGGTCAGCCCCAGCATTTT
D gene: .; V gene: TRBV27; CDR3 length: 14; J gene: TRBJ2-3; clone size: .; CDR3 protein: CASSPSESTDTQYF; CDR3 DNA: TGTGCCAGCAGTCCTAGCGAGAGCACAGATACGCAGTATTTT
D gene: .; V gene: TRBV27; CDR3 length: 16; J gene: TRBJ1-6; clone size: .; CDR3 protein: CASSLTWGGINSPLHF; CDR3 DNA: TGTGCCAGCAGTTTAACGTGGGGGGGCATTAATTCACCCCTCCACTTT
D gene: .; V gene: TRBV7-9; CDR3 length: 16; J gene: TRBJ2-1; clone size: .; CDR3 protein: CASSPILLSSYNEQFF; CDR3 DNA: TGTGCCAGCAGCCCTATCCTCCTGAGCTCCTACAATGAGCAGTTCTTC
D gene: TRBD1; V gene: TRBV5-1; CDR3 length: 14; J gene: TRBJ1-3; clone size: .; CDR3 protein: CASSQTGQGGTIYF; CDR3 DNA: TGCGCCAGCAGCCAAACTGGACAGGGAGGCACCATATATTTT
D gene: TRBD2; V gene: TRBV2; CDR3 length: 15; J gene: TRBJ2-4; clone size: once; CDR3 protein: CASREITIAGNIQYF; CDR3 DNA: TGTGCCAGCCGCGAGATCACGATAGCGGGAAACATTCAGTACTTC
D gene: .; V gene: TRBV15; CDR3 length: 14; J gene: TRBJ2-7; clone size: .; CDR3 protein: CATRDWGRRGEQYF; CDR3 DNA: TGTGCCACCAGGGACTGGGGGAGGAGGGGCGAGCAGTACTTC
D gene: .; V gene: TRBV7-2; CDR3 length: 14; J gene: TRBJ1-1; clone size: .; CDR3 protein: CASSFQGTIQGAFF; CDR3 DNA: TGTGCCAGCAGCTTTCAGGGAACGATACAAGGGGCTTTCTTT
D gene: .; V gene: TRBV2; CDR3 length: 13; J gene: TRBJ1-5; clone size: .; CDR3 protein: CASSDSSNQPQHF; CDR3 DNA: TGTGCCAGCAGTGACAGTAGCAATCAGCCCCAGCATTTT
D gene: .; V gene: TRBV21-1; CDR3 length: 17; J gene: TRBJ1-1; clone size: .; CDR3 protein: CASSKVRDRNMNTEAFF; CDR3 DNA: TGTGCCAGCAGCAAAGTTCGGGACAGGAACATGAACACTGAAGCTTTCTTT
D gene: .; V gene: TRBV9; CDR3 length: 16; J gene: TRBJ1-1; clone size: .; CDR3 protein: CASSPRGSGAETEAFF; CDR3 DNA: TGTGCCAGCAGCCCCCGAGGGTCAGGGGCAGAGACTGAAGCTTTCTTT
D gene: TRBD1; V gene: TRBV18; CDR3 length: 17; J gene: TRBJ1-3; clone size: .; CDR3 protein: CASSPEGQGFSGNTIYF; CDR3 DNA: TGTGCCAGCTCACCGGAGGGACAGGGGTTCTCTGGAAACACCATATATTTT
D gene: TRBD1; V gene: TRBV28; CDR3 length: 14; J gene: TRBJ1-1; clone size: .; CDR3 protein: CASSSQGVGTEAFF; CDR3 DNA: TGTGCCAGCAGTTCACAGGGGGTAGGCACTGAAGCTTTCTTT
D gene: .; V gene: TRBV7-2; CDR3 length: 15; J gene: TRBJ2-2; clone size: .; CDR3 protein: CASSLGDWVTGELFF; CDR3 DNA: TGTGCCAGCAGCTTAGGGGACTGGGTGACCGGGGAGCTGTTTTTT
D gene: .; V gene: TRBV11-3; CDR3 length: 13; J gene: TRBJ1-1; clone size: .; CDR3 protein: CASSSSGNTEAFF; CDR3 DNA: TGTGCCAGCAGCTCCTCCGGGAACACTGAAGCTTTCTTT
D gene: .; V gene: TRBV5-1; CDR3 length: 14; J gene: TRBJ2-3; clone size: .; CDR3 protein: CASSLGAVTDTQYF; CDR3 DNA: TGCGCCAGCAGCCTCGGTGCTGTCACAGATACGCAGTATTTT
D gene: .; V gene: TRBV20-1; CDR3 length: 13; J gene: TRBJ2-5; clone size: .; CDR3 protein: CSASSNFQETQYF; CDR3 DNA: TGCAGTGCTAGTTCCAACTTCCAAGAGACCCAGTACTTC
D gene: .; V gene: TRBV11-2; CDR3 length: 14; J gene: TRBJ2-7; clone size: .; CDR3 protein: CASRQESGRNEQYF; CDR3 DNA: TGTGCCAGCAGACAAGAGTCAGGGAGGAACGAGCAGTACTTC
D gene: TRBD2; V gene: TRBV5-1; CDR3 length: 14; J gene: TRBJ2-2; clone size: .; CDR3 protein: CASSPGLASGELFF; CDR3 DNA: TGCGCCAGCAGTCCTGGACTAGCGTCCGGGGAGCTGTTTTTT
D gene: .; V gene: TRBV14; CDR3 length: 17; J gene: TRBJ2-3; clone size: .; CDR3 protein: CASSPPTGSSLSDTQYF; CDR3 DNA: TGTGCCAGCAGCCCCCCCACAGGGAGTTCTCTCTCAGATACGCAGTATTTT
D gene: .; V gene: TRBV19; CDR3 length: 15; J gene: TRBJ2-7; clone size: .; CDR3 protein: CASSPGWTPNYEQYF; CDR3 DNA: TGTGCCAGTAGTCCCGGGTGGACACCGAACTACGAGCAGTACTTC
D gene: TRBD1; V gene: TRBV28; CDR3 length: 12; J gene: TRBJ1-1; clone size: once; CDR3 protein: CASSFSDREAFF; CDR3 DNA: TGTGCCAGCAGTTTTTCGGACAGGGAAGCTTTCTTT
D gene: TRBD1; V gene: TRBV28; CDR3 length: 16; J gene: TRBJ1-5; clone size: .; CDR3 protein: CASREGEQGIGQPQHF; CDR3 DNA: TGTGCCAGCAGGGAAGGGGAACAGGGGATTGGGCAGCCCCAGCATTTT
D gene: .; V gene: TRBV19; CDR3 length: 15; J gene: TRBJ1-6; clone size: .; CDR3 protein: CASTPRRDGNSPLHF; CDR3 DNA: TGTGCCAGTACCCCGAGGAGGGACGGAAATTCACCCCTCCACTTT
D gene: TRBD1; V gene: TRBV10-3; CDR3 length: 15; J gene: TRBJ1-5; clone size: .; CDR3 protein: CAISDRGLSNQPQHF; CDR3 DNA: TGTGCCATCAGTGATAGGGGGCTAAGCAATCAGCCCCAGCATTTT
D gene: TRBD1; V gene: TRBV5-6; CDR3 length: 15; J gene: TRBJ1-1; clone size: .; CDR3 protein: CASSQGQGMNTEAFF; CDR3 DNA: TGTGCCAGCAGCCAAGGACAGGGGATGAACACTGAAGCTTTCTTT
D gene: .; V gene: TRBV7-9; CDR3 length: 14; J gene: TRBJ2-5; clone size: .; CDR3 protein: CASSLAVGRETQYF; CDR3 DNA: TGTGCCAGCAGCTTAGCCGTGGGGCGGGAGACCCAGTACTTC
D gene: TRBD2; V gene: TRBV5-1; CDR3 length: 14; J gene: TRBJ2-1; clone size: .; CDR3 protein: CASTFRGGGDEQFF; CDR3 DNA: TGCGCCAGCACCTTTAGGGGCGGGGGGGATGAGCAGTTCTTC
D gene: .; V gene: TRBV18; CDR3 length: 15; J gene: TRBJ2-2; clone size: once; CDR3 protein: CASSPEQGRAGELFF; CDR3 DNA: TGTGCCAGCTCACCAGAACAGGGTCGGGCCGGGGAGCTGTTTTTT
D gene: TRBD2; V gene: TRBV18; CDR3 length: 16; J gene: TRBJ2-2; clone size: once; CDR3 protein: CASSPPGLGYTGELFF; CDR3 DNA: TGTGCCAGCTCCCCCCCGGGACTAGGATACACCGGGGAGCTGTTTTTT
D gene: .; V gene: TRBV2; CDR3 length: 15; J gene: TRBJ1-3; clone size: few; CDR3 protein: CASSERGTSGNTIYF; CDR3 DNA: TGTGCCAGCAGTGAAAGGGGAACCTCTGGAAACACCATATATTTT
D gene: TRBD2; V gene: TRBV7-3; CDR3 length: 14; J gene: TRBJ2-1; clone size: few; CDR3 protein: CASSALAGADEQFF; CDR3 DNA: TGTGCCAGCAGCGCTCTAGCGGGAGCTGATGAGCAGTTCTTC
D gene: TRBD2; V gene: TRBV4-3; CDR3 length: 15; J gene: TRBJ2-5; clone size: .; CDR3 protein: CASSQTRGDSETQYF; CDR3 DNA: TGCGCCAGCAGCCAAACCCGGGGGGATTCCGAGACCCAGTACTTC
D gene: TRBD2; V gene: TRBV18; CDR3 length: 17; J gene: TRBJ2-7; clone size: .; CDR3 protein: CASSLKSTSGRAAEQYF; CDR3 DNA: TGTGCCAGCTCACTTAAATCGACTAGCGGGAGGGCCGCCGAGCAGTACTTC
D gene: .; V gene: TRBV7-2; CDR3 length: 14; J gene: TRBJ2-2; clone size: .; CDR3 protein: CASSFSGDTGELFF; CDR3 DNA: TGTGCCAGCAGCTTTTCGGGAGACACCGGGGAGCTGTTTTTT
D gene: .; V gene: TRBV18; CDR3 length: 14; J gene: TRBJ2-5; clone size: .; CDR3 protein: CASSPPGRQETQYF; CDR3 DNA: TGTGCCAGCTCACCACCCGGGAGACAAGAGACCCAGTACTTC
D gene: .; V gene: TRBV6-2/TRBV6-3; CDR3 length: 17; J gene: TRBJ1-5; clone size: .; CDR3 protein: CASSYSTPQGFNQPQHF; CDR3 DNA: TGTGCCAGCAGTTACTCGACCCCGCAGGGGTTCAATCAGCCCCAGCATTTT
D gene: .; V gene: TRBV7-6; CDR3 length: 13; J gene: TRBJ2-1; clone size: .; CDR3 protein: CASSSRLDNEQFF; CDR3 DNA: TGTGCCAGCAGCTCCCGACTCGACAATGAGCAGTTCTTC
D gene: TRBD1; V gene: TRBV7-9; CDR3 length: 16; J gene: TRBJ2-1; clone size: .; CDR3 protein: CASSLAWDRAYNEQFF; CDR3 DNA: TGTGCCAGCAGCTTAGCCTGGGACAGGGCCTACAATGAGCAGTTCTTC
D gene: .; V gene: TRBV28; CDR3 length: 12; J gene: TRBJ1-5; clone size: once; CDR3 protein: CASSLPGEAQHF; CDR3 DNA: TGTGCCAGCAGTTTACCCGGGGAAGCCCAGCATTTT
D gene: TRBD2; V gene: TRBV28; CDR3 length: 16; J gene: TRBJ2-1; clone size: once; CDR3 protein: CASSFASGNSYNEQFF; CDR3 DNA: TGTGCCAGCAGTTTCGCTAGCGGAAATTCCTACAATGAGCAGTTCTTC
D gene: .; V gene: TRBV6-5; CDR3 length: 13; J gene: TRBJ1-5; clone size: .; CDR3 protein: CASRDNSNQPQHF; CDR3 DNA: TGTGCCAGCAGGGATAACAGTAATCAGCCCCAGCATTTT
D gene: .; V gene: TRBV12-3/TRBV12-4; CDR3 length: 13; J gene: TRBJ2-4; clone size: once; CDR3 protein: CASSPLGVDIQYF; CDR3 DNA: TGTGCCAGCAGCCCCCTGGGCGTGGACATTCAGTACTTC
D gene: .; V gene: TRBV28; CDR3 length: 12; J gene: TRBJ1-5; clone size: once; CDR3 protein: CASEVSWQPQHF; CDR3 DNA: TGTGCCAGCGAGGTTTCATGGCAGCCCCAGCATTTT
D gene: TRBD2; V gene: TRBV18; CDR3 length: 13; J gene: TRBJ2-1; clone size: few; CDR3 protein: CASSPGGGNEQFF; CDR3 DNA: TGTGCCAGCTCACCGGGCGGGGGCAATGAGCAGTTCTTC
D gene: .; V gene: TRBV7-2; CDR3 length: 12; J gene: TRBJ2-1; clone size: .; CDR3 protein: CASSVTYNEQFF; CDR3 DNA: TGTGCCAGCAGCGTCACCTACAATGAGCAGTTCTTC
D gene: TRBD1; V gene: TRBV4-1; CDR3 length: 17; J gene: TRBJ1-3; clone size: .; CDR3 protein: CASSQAGTGVVGNTIYF; CDR3 DNA: TGCGCCAGCAGCCAGGCCGGGACAGGGGTCGTGGGGAACACCATATATTTT
D gene: TRBD2; V gene: TRBV11-2; CDR3 length: 14; J gene: TRBJ2-7; clone size: .; CDR3 protein: CASSPSGGPYEQYF; CDR3 DNA: TGTGCCAGCAGTCCTAGCGGGGGACCCTACGAGCAGTACTTC
D gene: TRBD1; V gene: TRBV19; CDR3 length: 13; J gene: TRBJ1-2; clone size: .; CDR3 protein: CASTPDRATGYTF; CDR3 DNA: TGTGCCAGTACCCCGGACAGGGCGACTGGCTACACCTTC